This record concerns one TCR beta chain sequence. Its antigen remains unidentified. No per-base quality is available; no much larger clone lies one base away. The data originate from a study of shared clonotypes between healthy human individuals (dated by TCRdb to about 2020). Study-level background: The cohort comprised a couple of women and three men aged 18 to 49 years. Different laboratories and diverse techniques were used to prepare libraries and sequence TCR repertoires, to increase sequencing depth and limit assay-specific biases. Blood TCR repertoires of a handful of healthy adults were deeply sequenced to estimate repertoire size and the extent of clonotype sharing between individuals. For each donor, CD4 naive and CD4 memory were each run on three plates, CD8 naive on two plates, and CD8 memory on one plate. Between about 0.85 and 9.5 billion PBMCs per donor were obtained by leukapheresis.

Using the deep immunoSEQ assay, multiplex PCR amplified TCR CDR3 regions from genomic DNA. For each cell subset, the extracted genomic DNA was distributed evenly across all wells of several immunoSEQ 96-well plates, and each plate served as one replicate. For sorted subsets, around 200 ng genomic DNA, equal to approximately 30,000 T cell genomes, was loaded into each replicate PCR. Purified libraries were measured with a Qubit 3.0 fluorometer, size-checked on a Bioanalyzer 2100, and measured again with the KAPA Library Quantification kit. Every immunoSEQ 96-well plate was sequenced on a dedicated single-read 150-cycle Illumina NextSeq 550 flow cell. In the authors' own workflow: Because the immunoSEQ output included only junctional sequences and no quality scores, the filtering could not be the same as the filtering used for full-length reads. To assign V/J genes and CDR3, sequences were annotated against IMGT germline references using PyIR, a Python wrapper for IgBLAST v1.9. Any read was removed if the V/J assignment was weak (E-value above 1e-6), the CDR3 was missing, or the read contained stop codons, out-of-frame junctions, or ambiguous translated residues. V3J clonotypes were defined by identical inferred V gene, J gene, and CDR3 amino acid sequence. The percentage overlap between two repertoires was calculated by dividing the number of shared unique clonotypes by the size of the smaller repertoire. RTK rarefaction, the Chao1 estimator, and Recon v2.1 estimates of unobserved clonotypes were used to assess repertoire richness. OLGA was used to compute generation probabilities for all TCRbeta clonotypes that the gDNA method yielded from a few donors. The table was pulled from immuneACCESS by TCRdb, which kept in-frame rearrangements only. Such tables lose some clones; where checked, under half of the loss comes from unresolved V genes, and the rest has no known cause. The V and J calls and clone size are taken from that table; D and trimming were inferred from the DNA. The sample table shows around 600,000 clones, and roughly 97% are seen once. Of the sample, roughly 0.055% is held by the ten largest clones.

Healthy HIV-negative adults with no recently reported acute infections or vaccinations were included as donors. Only Caucasian adults living in Nashville, Tennessee, USA were represented among the donors. CD4+ T cells were enriched by magnetic negative selection, after which naive cells were positively selected on CD45RA and the negative fraction was taken as the memory subset. After blood collection by leukapheresis, PBMCs were isolated using Ficoll-Histopaque density gradient centrifugation and then cryopreserved in the vapor phase of liquid nitrogen. Purity and quantity of every magnetically sorted T cell population were checked by analytical flow cytometry. Genomic DNA was isolated from each sorted fraction and quantified by UV absorbance on a Nanodrop 2000c. CDR1 and CDR2 (LNHNV, YYDKDF) derive from the germline V gene (reference sequence). The CDR3 has 19 amino acids, counting the end cysteine and phenylalanine. The kept DNA is CDR3 alone, 57 bases in frame from the first base. At the junction V is shortened by 5 bases and J by 1 base, with 24 bases in between.

Overall study results and their limits: Naive subsets generally had larger estimated clonotype richness than memory subsets did. Based on pairwise subsampling, the degree of clonotype sharing among donors was expected to be affected by sequencing depth. Only blood was sampled, and tissue TCR repertoires likely differ from those in blood. Because the study included a small number of donors, the genetic and exposure-history diversity represented was limited. About 4.5% of naive CD4, 3% to 4% of naive CD8, approximately 2.2% of memory CD4, and around 0.4% of memory CD8 clonotypes were shared across several donors. Incomplete sequencing was indicated by rarefaction of sorted-subset datasets, despite the large sequencing depth. Higher generation probabilities were observed for clonotypes shared by all four sorted-subset donors than for non-shared clonotypes.

The specimen was naive CD4+ T cells sorted from blood. Explained via the paper, the cell subset or site label denotes: CD45RA+ positively selected. The chain uses TRBV15 and TRBJ2-4; the D gene is perhaps TRBD2, on 5 matching bases. This TCR was recovered from a woman aged 25 to 39 in good health. The CDR3 loop reads CATSSPGSRGTAAKNIQYF. The DNA sequence reads TGTGCCACCAGCTCCCCGGGGTCCCGGGGTACGGCCGCCAAAAACATTCAGTACTTC.